Each of the 8 T cell receptor beta chains below was sequenced from the same sample in a study of blood T cell repertoires in COVID-19. Using immunoSEQ multiplex PCR, the repertoire was profiled, and TCRdb retains in-frame clones only, with some absent. The sample lists around 300,000 clones; about 90% were seen once. Sequencing was done on a sample of peripheral blood. The receptors originated from a woman between 45 and 60 years old with COVID-19, enrolled during active disease.

The rearrangement uses TRBV18 and TRBJ2-3; D remains ambiguous. Between the trimmed V and J ends, which lost 0 bases and 1 base, there was a span of 5 bases. This CDR3 has 14 amino acids. The germline CDR1 and CDR2 sequences are KGHSH and LQKENI. The CDR3: CASSPPSRTDTQYF. The DNA for the CDR3 is TGTGCCAGCTCACCACCGTCTCGCACAGATACGCAGTATTTT.

The rearrangement joins TRBV11-2 to TRBJ2-1, with D perhaps matching TRBD2 (5 bases). Trimming shortened V by 5 bases and J by 5 bases, and 16 bases separated the two germline ends. Germline assignment: CDR1 SGHAT and CDR2 FQNNGV. The CDR3 consists of 15 residues. The CDR3 region is CASSPNPSGDNEQFF. Written as DNA, the CDR3 is TGTGCCAGCAGCCCTAACCCGAGCGGTGACAATGAGCAGTTCTTC.

This clone was counted once. The J gene is TRBJ2-2, the V gene TRBV3-1 (or the pseudogene TRBV3-2); no reliable D call. CDR1 and CDR2 (germline): LGHDT, YNNKEL (reference sequence). CDR3 length: 12 amino acids. Trimming pared 4 bases from V and 5 bases from J, leaving 5 bases between. CDR3 nucleotide sequence: TGTGCCAGCAGCCTATCGACCGGGGAGCTGTTTTTT. This encodes CASSLSTGELFF.

This chain connects TRBV5-4 to TRBJ2-7; 14 positions match TRBD2. Germline V gene data show CDR1 as SGHNT and CDR2 as YYREEE (reference sequence). The CDR3 runs to 17 residues. V lost 3 bases and J lost 5; bases outside the gene matches: 10. The CDR3 DNA reads as TGTGCCAGCAGCTCCGGGACTAGCGGGAGCCCCGGGGACGAGCAGTACTTC. Protein sequence: CASSSGTSGSPGDEQYF.

V usage is TRBV6-5 and J usage is TRBJ1-2; the D is unclear. Germline values: CDR1 MNHEY, CDR2 SVGAGI. V dropped 8 bases and J dropped 2 bases, with 6 bases sitting between them. This CDR3 has 11 amino acids. The CDR3 region has the DNA TGTGCCAGCCCAGGAAACTATGGCTACACCTTC. This translates into CASPGNYGYTF.

The chain uses TRBV29-1 and TRBJ1-2, with TRBD1 as a possible D gene (6 bases). This CDR3 is built from 11 residues. Per the germline V gene, CDR1 is SQVTM and CDR2 is ANQGSEA. Trimming stripped 7 bases from V and 4 bases from J, with 10 bases between. The CDR3 sequence: CSDQGSYGYTF. The CDR3 bases are TGCAGCGATCAGGGGAGCTATGGCTACACCTTC.

This clone was picked up one time. It is unclear where the CDR3 begins or ends on the DNA, so no DNA is shown, and the CDR3 is as TCRdb lists it. The J gene is TRBJ2-7, the V gene TRBV19; no DNA check was done on the table's D call, TRBD2. Including both end residues, the CDR3 is 15 amino acids long. Germline lookup yields CDR1 LNHDA and CDR2 SQIVND (reference sequence). CDR3 region: CASSAPSFGSGSATF.

The chain links TRBV28 to TRBJ1-1; possibly TRBD1 for D (5 bases). Deletions cut 5 bases from V and 8 bases from J, with 12 bases between. Germline CDR1 MDHEN, CDR2 SYDVKM. This CDR3 has 12 amino acids. CDR3: CASSDDGGEAFF. The CDR3 DNA sequence: TGTGCCAGCAGTGATGACGGGGGGGAAGCTTTCTTT.